This T cell receptor (beta chain) was sequenced during a study of T cell repertoires in cytomegalovirus infection. Study overall: Newly reported HLA-C-restricted and thoroughly characterized HLA-B-restricted CMV epitopes were employed. In public TCR beta signatures, there were indications of both CMV infection and matching HLA type.

Germline loops: CDR1 ENHRY, CDR2 SYGVKD. The ends were cut back, 4 bases at V and 2 bases at J, with 14 bases in the middle. The CDR3 extends over 15 amino acids. Study-level points and caveats: Clonotype analysis showed dominance of the ex vivo response by HLA-C-restricted CMV-specific TCR beta clonotypes. The study identified carriers of CMV plus the relevant HLA from cumulative public TCR beta family frequency.

TCRdb re-analysed the reads in MiXCR, keeping a single row per CDR3 protein. The sample records some 480,000 distinct CDR3 sequences, 33% being singletons. Concerning this clonotype itself: Its matching antigen is unknown.

Sequencing was performed on cultured PBMCs, taken from culture after CMV antigen stimulation. The sequence came from a human donor in good health (CMV status not recorded). Some clones in this sample may be carry-over from other donors' samples. The chain employs TRBV10-3 and TRBJ2-5, with D possibly matching TRBD2 (6 bases). This CDR3 reads CAISAQRGLQETQYF. CDR3 DNA: TGTGCCATCAGTGCTCAACGGGGACTTCAAGAGACCCAGTACTTC.